Each of the 32 T cell receptor beta chains below was sequenced from the same sample in a study of blood T cell repertoires in COVID-19. Produced via immunoSEQ multiplex PCR; TCRdb's table is partial and in-frame only. The sample holds approximately 330,000 clones, about 87% seen once. Sequenced material: peripheral blood. The receptors derive from a man aged 25-45 years with COVID-19, enrolled during active disease.

A single count supports this clone. The chain links TRBV20-1 to TRBJ1-2, with D possibly TRBD1 on 5 matching bases. Trimming stripped 6 bases from V and 4 bases from J, with 9 bases between. Per the germline V gene, CDR1 is DFQATT and CDR2 is SNEGSKA (reference sequence). There are 11 residues in the CDR3. The CDR3 sequence is CSADRVYGYTF. As DNA, the CDR3 is TGCAGTGCAGACAGAGTCTATGGCTACACCTTC.

The chain couples TRBV3-1 (or the pseudogene TRBV3-2) to TRBJ2-3; 8 bases fit TRBD1. CDR1 LGHDT and CDR2 YNNKEL come from the germline V gene (reference sequence). This CDR3 is built from 14 residues. The ends lost 3 bases at V and 3 bases at J; junction bases unmatched: 2. The DNA for the CDR3 is TGTGCCAGCAGCCACACAGGGGGTACAGATACGCAGTATTTT. Translation gives CASSHTGGTDTQYF.

The chain combines TRBV18 with TRBJ2-7; tentative D call: TRBD1 (6 bases). Germline values: CDR1 KGHSH, CDR2 LQKENI. CDR3 length equals 14 residues. Trimming shortened V by 1 base and J by 7 bases, and 14 bases separated the two germline ends. CDR3 DNA sequence: TGTGCCAGCTCACCACTGCCAGGGGTTGAAGAGCAGTACTTC. Its translation: CASSPLPGVEEQYF.

The chain is built from TRBV7-2 and TRBJ2-3, with TRBD2 identical over 8 bases. The V gene end was trimmed by 5 bases and the J gene end by 0 bases; junction bases not matched to a gene: 7. CDR3 length: 16 amino acids. Per germline, CDR1 SGHTA and CDR2 FQGNSA. The CDR3 loop reads CASSPASSGSTDTQYF. The CDR3 DNA reads as TGTGCCAGCAGCCCCGCCTCTAGCGGGAGCACAGATACGCAGTATTTT. The full variable domain, completed using reference TRBV7-2 and TRBJ2-3, is GAGVSQSPSNKVTEKGKDVELRCDPISGHTALYWYRQSLGQGLEFLIYFQGNSAPDKSGLPSDRFSAERTGGSVSTLTIQRTQQEDSAVYLCASSPASSGSTDTQYFGPGTRLTVL.

The chain recombines TRBV4-2 with TRBJ1-2; 7 nucleotides align to TRBD1. From germline, CDR1 is LGHNA and CDR2 YNFKEQ. The CDR3 is 16 residues long. Unmatched junction bases numbered 12, after V lost 2 bases and J lost 6 bases. DNA for the CDR3: TGTGCCAGCAGCCAACCGCTGCGGGTGAGGGGGCATGGCTACACCTTC. This codes for CASSQPLRVRGHGYTF.

This chain joins TRBV27 and TRBJ1-6; TRBD1 is a possible D gene (5 bases). The CDR3 runs to 15 residues. Germline V CDR1 and CDR2: MNHEY, SMNVEV (reference sequence). V was shortened by 3 bases and J by 14 bases, with 20 bases between the two germline ends. CDR3 in amino acids: CASSFRGVAARTLHF. The CDR3 coding sequence is TGTGCCAGCAGTTTTAGGGGTGTGGCAGCTCGGACCCTCCACTTT.

CDR3 DNA: TGTGCCAGCAGCTTACGGGACAGTGGTAGCAATGAGCAGTTCTTC. Translation gives CASSLRDSGSNEQFF. The chain uses TRBV7-2 and TRBJ2-1; 7 nucleotides align to TRBD1. Germline lookup yields CDR1 SGHTA and CDR2 FQGNSA. CDR3 length equals 15 residues. The V gene end was trimmed by 2 bases and the J gene end by 6 bases; junction bases not matched to a gene: 7.

The gene calls are TRBV27 and TRBJ1-5; a possible D gene is TRBD1 (6 bases). Germline CDR1 is MNHEY and CDR2 is SMNVEV (reference sequence). The CDR3 runs to 14 residues. V was clipped by 3 bases and J by 7 bases, with 13 bases between them. CDR3 residues: CASSFDRKGQPQHF. The CDR3 coding sequence is TGTGCCAGCAGTTTCGACAGGAAGGGCCAGCCCCAGCATTTT.

The chain recombines TRBV5-1 with TRBJ2-7; perhaps TRBD2 as D (6 bases). Germline CDR1 SGHRS, CDR2 YFSETQ. CDR3 length: 15 amino acids. V shed 0 bases and J shed 6 bases, with 16 bases lying between them. In DNA form, the CDR3 reads TGCGCCAGCAGCTTGGATGGAGGGGATTGGCGCGAGCAGTACTTC. Amino acid sequence: CASSLDGGDWREQYF.

This chain uses TRBV7-8 with TRBJ2-2, with D possibly matching TRBD1 (6 bases). Between the trimmed V and J ends, which lost 3 bases and 6 bases, there was a span of 11 bases. Germline assignment: CDR1 SGHVS and CDR2 FQNEAQ. The CDR3 spans 14 residues. CDR3 loop: CASSFPGVAGELFF. In DNA form, the CDR3 reads TGTGCCAGCAGCTTCCCAGGGGTGGCCGGGGAGCTGTTTTTT. Full variable domain (outside the CDR3, taken from reference TRBV7-8 and TRBJ2-2): GAGVSQSPRYKVAKRGQDVALRCDPISGHVSLFWYQQALGQGPEFLTYFQNEAQLDKSGLPSDRFFAERPEGSVSTLKIQRTQQEDSAVYLCASSFPGVAGELFFGEGSRLTVL.

Here the CDR3 reads CASSPIGTGAGNTIYF. CDR3 nucleotides: TGTGCCAGCTCACCAATCGGGACAGGGGCTGGAAACACCATATATTTT. The rearrangement joins TRBV18 to TRBJ1-3; 10 bases match TRBD1. From germline, CDR1 is KGHSH and CDR2 LQKENI. This CDR3 has 16 amino acids. The V and J ends lost 2 bases and 2 bases, in that order; junction bases with no gene match: 3.

The chain has TRBV28 and TRBJ1-1, with D perhaps matching TRBD1 (5 bases). Germline lookup yields CDR1 MDHEN and CDR2 SYDVKM. V shed 2 bases and J shed 11 bases, with 18 bases lying between them. The CDR3 extends over 14 amino acids. CDR3 amino acids: CASSLGQGMNWAFF. In DNA form, the CDR3 reads TGTGCCAGCAGTTTAGGGCAGGGAATGAATTGGGCTTTCTTT.

The V gene is TRBV28, the J gene TRBJ2-1; 7 nucleotides agree with TRBD2. This CDR3 contains 12 residues. V gave up 5 bases and J gave up 12 bases; unmatched junction bases: 7. Germline CDR1 is MDHEN and CDR2 is SYDVKM. The chain's CDR3 is CASSQAPSGQFF. The CDR3 region has the DNA TGTGCCAGCAGTCAGGCTCCTAGCGGGCAGTTCTTC.

The gene calls are TRBV5-6 and TRBJ2-7, with 9 nucleotides matching TRBD1. Germline CDR1 and CDR2: SGHDT and YYEEEE. This CDR3 has 16 amino acids. The V and J ends lost 3 bases and 2 bases, in that order; junction bases with no gene match: 9. The CDR3 DNA follows: TGTGCCAGCAGCTCATTTACCGGGACAGGGACCTACGAGCAGTACTTC. Translation gives CASSSFTGTGTYEQYF.

The chain uses TRBV28 and TRBJ2-7, with D maybe TRBD1 (5 bases). V shed 6 bases and J shed 0 bases, with 18 bases lying between them. Germline CDR1 reads MDHEN; CDR2 reads SYDVKM. There are 16 residues in the CDR3. CDR3 in DNA: TGTGCCAGCAGAGATAACAGGAGTCCCACCTCCTACGAGCAGTACTTC. It is translated as CASRDNRSPTSYEQYF.

The chain links TRBV5-1 to TRBJ2-3; possible D gene TRBD2, 6 bases. Germline CDR1 and CDR2: SGHRS and YFSETQ. The V end lost 4 bases, the J end lost 4 bases, and 10 bases lay between the germline ends. This CDR3 is 13 amino acids long. The CDR3 loop reads CASSSGSADTQYF. For the CDR3, the DNA is TGCGCCAGCAGCAGCGGGTCGGCAGATACGCAGTATTTT.

In its sample, this clone was seen many times. A junction boundary mismatches the germline segment, possibly from a read error. The chain employs TRBV6-5 and TRBJ2-7, with D perhaps TRBD2 (6 bases). The CDR3 extends over 15 amino acids. The germline V gene encodes CDR1 MNHEY and CDR2 SVGAGI. DNA of the CDR3: TGTGCCAGCAGTTACTCGCTACTAGCATCCTCCGAGCAGTACTTC. Protein: CASSYSLLASSEQYF.

The chain is built from TRBV3-1 (or the pseudogene TRBV3-2) and TRBJ1-2; D gene ambiguous. The germline V gene encodes CDR1 LGHDT and CDR2 YNNKEL (reference sequence). This CDR3 has 12 residues. V dropped 1 base and J dropped 7 bases, with 7 bases sitting between them. CDR3 protein: CASSQAIGGYTF. CDR3 coding DNA: TGTGCCAGCAGCCAAGCCATCGGTGGCTACACCTTC.

The CDR3 loop is CASSLMAGGETQYF. The DNA of the CDR3 is TGTGCCAGCAGTTTAATGGCAGGGGGGGAGACCCAGTACTTC. J is TRBJ2-5 and V is TRBV27, with a weak D call TRBD1 (7 bases). The CDR3 has 14 residues. The germline gives CDR1 MNHEY, CDR2 SMNVEV (reference sequence). Trimming took 2 bases from V and 5 from J, leaving 12 bases between them.

The chain couples TRBV6-5 to TRBJ1-3, with TRBD1 matching 7 bases. CDR1 and CDR2 (germline): MNHEY, SVGAGI. Trimming took 3 bases from V and 3 from J; bases not matched to a gene: 5. The CDR3 covers 15 residues. For the CDR3, the DNA is TGTGCCAGCAGTTATTCGACAGGGAGTGGAAACACCATATATTTT. It translates to CASSYSTGSGNTIYF.

The V and J genes are TRBV9 and TRBJ2-3; TRBD1 matches 8 bases. V lost 4 bases and J lost 2; bases outside the gene matches: 12. There are 17 residues in the CDR3. In germline, CDR1 is SGDLS, CDR2 YYNGEE. CDR3 sequence: CASSPSPRQGHTDTQYF. The DNA of the CDR3 is TGTGCCAGCAGCCCTTCCCCGCGACAGGGGCACACAGATACGCAGTATTTT.

This clone came up once. Written as DNA, the CDR3 is TGTGCCTGGACCCGGGCGGGGGGGACTGAAGCTTTCTTT. It encodes CAWTRAGGTEAFF. The chain employs TRBV30 and TRBJ1-1; possibly TRBD1 for D (5 bases). The germline V and J ends were trimmed by 4 bases and 5 bases, with 14 bases remaining between them. The CDR3 loop spans 13 amino acids. The germline CDR1 and CDR2 sequences are GTSNPN and SVGIG (reference sequence).

The gene calls are TRBV15 and TRBJ2-5; D might be TRBD1 (5 bases). The V gene lost 3 bases and the J gene lost 1 base, with 12 bases spanning the gap. Per germline, CDR1 LNHNV and CDR2 YYDKDF (reference sequence). The CDR3 covers 15 residues. The DNA of the CDR3 is TGTGCCACCAGCAGGGACATAGGGTCCCAAGAGACCCAGTACTTC. Protein sequence: CATSRDIGSQETQYF.

The J gene is TRBJ2-1, the V gene TRBV7-9, with 8 bases aligning to TRBD1. Germline-derived CDR1 and CDR2 are SEHNR and FQNEAQ (reference sequence). With V trimmed by 5 bases and J by 8 bases, 8 bases remained unmatched. This CDR3 has 14 residues. The CDR3 DNA reads as TGTGCCAGCAGCCCAGGACAGGGCGGCGATGAGCAGTTCTTC. Protein: CASSPGQGGDEQFF.

The chain recombines TRBV5-1 with TRBJ2-7; no firm D call. The CDR3 loop spans 14 amino acids. Trimming shortened V by 0 bases and J by 3 bases, and 10 bases separated the two germline ends. The germline V gene encodes CDR1 SGHRS and CDR2 YFSETQ. The CDR3 bases are TGCGCCAGCAGCTTGGTCGGCACTAACTACGAGCAGTACTTC. This gives the protein CASSLVGTNYEQYF.

This clone was seen a few times. The rearrangement joins TRBV4-1 to TRBJ2-7, with 7 bases matching TRBD1. Germline assignment: CDR1 MGHRA and CDR2 YSYEKL. The CDR3 contains 14 residues. The J segment lost 7 bases and the V segment lost 0 bases, leaving 6 bases of the junction unmatched. CDR3 loop: CASSQDLRGWEQYF. The CDR3 nucleotides are TGCGCCAGCAGCCAAGATCTCAGGGGGTGGGAGCAGTACTTC.

The chain is built from TRBV6-5 and TRBJ1-5, with 7 bases matching TRBD1. CDR3 length: 15 residues. CDR1 is MNHEY and CDR2 is SVGAGI in the germline V gene. The V gene end was trimmed by 7 bases and the J gene end by 0 bases; junction bases not matched to a gene: 6. Written as DNA, the CDR3 is TGTGCCAGCACTACGGACAGGAATAGCAATCAGCCCCAGCATTTT. Translating gives CASTTDRNSNQPQHF.

The chain carries TRBV5-4 and TRBJ1-1, with D perhaps matching TRBD1 (6 bases). CDR3 length equals 13 residues. In germline, CDR1 is SGHNT, CDR2 YYREEE (reference sequence). The germline V and J ends were trimmed by 5 bases and 6 bases, with 14 bases remaining between them. CDR3 loop: CASSFSGVAEAFF. In DNA form, the CDR3 reads TGTGCCAGCAGTTTTTCAGGGGTGGCTGAAGCTTTCTTT.

V gene TRBV7-9 combines with J gene TRBJ2-1, with 8 bases identical to TRBD1. Germline values: CDR1 SEHNR, CDR2 FQNEAQ (reference sequence). This CDR3 is 15 amino acids long. The V gene end was trimmed by 3 bases and the J gene end by 6 bases; junction bases not matched to a gene: 7. The CDR3 is CASSFRQGFFNEQFF. CDR3 bases: TGTGCCAGCAGCTTCCGACAGGGGTTCTTCAATGAGCAGTTCTTC.

The chain combines TRBV7-9 with TRBJ1-1; 10 nucleotides line up with TRBD1. V dropped 8 bases and J dropped 6; count of bases not matched to a gene: 12. The CDR3 is 15 residues long. CDR1 and CDR2 from the germline V gene are SEHNR and FQNEAQ (reference sequence). Here the CDR3 reads CASWPGQGYGAEAFF. The DNA for the CDR3 is TGTGCCAGCTGGCCGGGACAGGGGTATGGGGCTGAAGCTTTCTTT.

The chain links TRBV9 to TRBJ2-2; 9 bases are shared with TRBD1. Germline CDR1 and CDR2: SGDLS and YYNGEE. The CDR3 runs to 16 residues. J lost 0 bases, V lost 4 bases, and 4 bases had no gene match. The CDR3 sequence is CASSIRQGANTGELFF. The CDR3 coding sequence is TGTGCCAGCAGCATCCGACAGGGGGCGAACACCGGGGAGCTGTTTTTT.

This rearrangement joins TRBV19 to TRBJ2-2, with TRBD1 matching over 8 bases. Germline V CDR1 and CDR2: LNHDA, SQIVND (reference sequence). V lost 6 bases to trimming and J lost 3 bases; unmatched junction nucleotides: 12. This CDR3 spans 17 amino acids. CDR3 amino acids: CASSTPRDRRDTGELFF. The CDR3 DNA follows: TGTGCCAGTAGCACCCCCCGGGACAGGAGAGACACCGGGGAGCTGTTTTTT.